This passage covers 14 T cell receptor beta chains from one sample sequenced in a study of cytomegalovirus exposure and HLA in healthy donors. The PCR ran on 60 Vbeta and 13 Jbeta primers. Data came from immunoSEQ multiplex PCR; TCRdb stores just in-frame clones and leaves some out. In the table there are about 140,000 clones, roughly 80% of which are singletons. Source material: PBMCs. These TCRs come from a female donor in good health and CMV-seronegative.

The V call is TRBV6-1, the J call TRBJ1-1; 9 bases match TRBD1. The CDR3 has 15 residues. CDR1 and CDR2 from the germline V gene are MNHNS and SASEGT. The trim removed 6 bases at V and 5 bases at J, leaving 10 bases unmatched. The CDR3 nucleotides are TGTGCCAGCAGGGGGAGGGGACAGGGTAGTACTGAAGCTTTCTTT. Amino acids: CASRGRGQGSTEAFF.

The chain employs TRBV6-1 and TRBJ1-5, with 7 positions matching TRBD1. Trimming at V came to 4 bases and at J to 7 bases, leaving 13 bases not matched to a gene. Germline assignment: CDR1 MNHNS and CDR2 SASEGT. The CDR3 extends over 16 amino acids. The CDR3 here is CASSGDSHFVDQPQHF. The DNA of the CDR3 is TGTGCCAGCAGTGGGGACAGCCATTTTGTTGACCAGCCCCAGCATTTT.

This clone was found once. This chain connects TRBV2 to TRBJ2-1; possibly TRBD1 for D (8 bases). The CDR3 covers 15 residues. The germline V gene has CDR1 SNHLY and CDR2 FYNNEI. V was clipped by 8 bases and J by 8 bases, with 22 bases between them. This CDR3 reads CASLRGQRGLDEQFF. Written as DNA, the CDR3 is TGTGCCAGCCTCAGGGGGCAGCGGGGTTTGGATGAGCAGTTCTTC. Complete variable domain (other parts from reference TRBV2 and TRBJ2-1): EPEVTQTPSHQVTQMGQEVILRCVPISNHLYFYWYRQILGQKVEFLVSFYNNEISEKSEIFDDQFSVERPDGSNFTLKIRSTKLEDSAMYFCASLRGQRGLDEQFFGPGTRLTVL.

This clone has a single count. This chain connects TRBV19 to TRBJ2-1; TRBD1 might be the D (6 bases). The CDR3 is 14 residues long. Germline CDR1 LNHDA, CDR2 SQIVND (reference sequence). The V end was cut by 1 base, the J end by 5 bases, with 9 bases between. CDR3: CASSIAGAHNEQFF. The CDR3 DNA follows: TGTGCCAGTAGTATAGCAGGGGCACACAATGAGCAGTTCTTC.

The CDR3: CASSPGLADEQYF. The CDR3 bases are TGCGCCAGCAGCCCCGGACTAGCAGACGAGCAGTACTTC. The rearrangement links TRBV5-1 to TRBJ2-7; 8 nucleotides line up with TRBD2. The V gene's germline CDR1 is SGHRS and CDR2 YFSETQ. The CDR3 has 13 amino acids. V dropped 4 bases and J dropped 5; count of bases not matched to a gene: 5. Complete variable domain (other parts from reference TRBV5-1 and TRBJ2-7): KAGVTQTPRYLIKTRGQQVTLSCSPISGHRSVSWYQQTPGQGLQFLFEYFSETQRNKGNFPGRFSGRQFSNSRSEMNVSTLELGDSALYLCASSPGLADEQYFGPGTRLTVT.

This clone was seen more than once but under ten times. The chain employs TRBV6-1 and TRBJ1-5; tentatively, D is TRBD1 (5 bases). With 2 bases removed from V and 3 bases from J, the gap between germline ends came to 11 bases. The CDR3 is made up of 15 amino acids. Germline CDR1 MNHNS, CDR2 SASEGT. The CDR3 reads CASSEWAGVNQPQHF. CDR3 sequence (DNA): TGTGCCAGCAGTGAATGGGCGGGGGTCAATCAGCCCCAGCATTTT.

The gene calls are TRBV6-5 and TRBJ1-2; 12 bases are shared with TRBD1. V shed 6 bases, J shed 8 bases, and the junction held 10 bases outside the gene matches. CDR1 is MNHEY, CDR2 SVGAGI, per germline. This CDR3 region has 15 residues. This CDR3 is CASRSTGDRGPGYTF. CDR3 nucleotides: TGTGCCAGCAGATCGACCGGGGACAGGGGGCCAGGCTACACCTTC.

The genes are TRBV6-5 and TRBJ2-5; the D gene is possibly TRBD1 (6 bases). Trimming pared 7 bases from V and 2 bases from J, leaving 11 bases between. CDR3 length equals 13 residues. The V gene's germline CDR1 is MNHEY and CDR2 SVGAGI. The CDR3 nucleotides are TGTGCCAGCACCCTACAGGGACAAGAGACCCAGTACTTC. It yields the protein CASTLQGQETQYF.

The chain couples TRBV19 to TRBJ2-7; D not certain. The CDR3 consists of 11 residues. The V end lost 0 bases, the J end lost 7 bases, and 4 bases lay between the germline ends. The germline V gene has CDR1 LNHDA and CDR2 SQIVND (reference sequence). CDR3: CASSIESEQYF. The CDR3 DNA is TGTGCCAGTAGTATAGAGAGTGAGCAGTACTTC.

The gene calls are TRBV5-6 and TRBJ2-2, with a possible D match to TRBD2 (5 bases). The germline gives CDR1 SGHDT, CDR2 YYEEEE. CDR3 length equals 11 residues. V shed 7 bases and J shed 8 bases, with 9 bases lying between them. CDR3 in amino acids: CASGLRGELFF. In DNA, the CDR3 is TGTGCCAGCGGACTCAGGGGGGAGCTGTTTTTT.

The V and J genes are TRBV15 and TRBJ1-1; a weak D match, TRBD1 (6 bases). V lost 2 bases and J 0 bases, leaving 16 bases between the germline ends. The CDR3 is made up of 17 amino acids. The germline CDR1 and CDR2 sequences are LNHNV and YYDKDF (reference sequence). CDR3 amino acids: CATSRPYGGAMNTEAFF. The CDR3 coding sequence is TGTGCCACCAGCAGACCCTATGGGGGGGCCATGAACACTGAAGCTTTCTTT.

The genes are TRBV28 and TRBJ2-5, with D perhaps matching TRBD1 (6 bases). The CDR3 totals 15 residues. CDR1 is MDHEN, CDR2 SYDVKM, per germline. Trimming took 1 base from V and 2 from J, leaving 11 bases between them. CDR3 nucleotides: TGTGCCAGCAGTTTATACTGGACAGAACAAGAGACCCAGTACTTC. Its translation is CASSLYWTEQETQYF.

The CDR3 reads CASSQDTTDTSTDTQYF. CDR3 in DNA: TGCGCCAGCAGCCAAGATACCACAGATACTAGCACAGATACGCAGTATTTT. The rearrangement joins TRBV4-1 to TRBJ2-3; no reliable D call. The CDR3 has 17 amino acids. V was pared by 0 bases and J by 0 bases, with 13 bases between. Per the germline V gene, CDR1 is MGHRA and CDR2 is YSYEKL.

This clone has only a few counts. This CDR3 is CASSLSIQTKGVIQYF. CDR3 in DNA: TGTGCCAGCAGTTTATCGATCCAGACCAAGGGGGTAATTCAGTACTTC. The V call is TRBV28, the J call TRBJ2-4; D possibly corresponds to TRBD1 (6 bases). The CDR3 extends over 16 amino acids. Deletions cut 1 base from V and 10 bases from J, with 20 bases between. Germline V gene data show CDR1 as MDHEN and CDR2 as SYDVKM.